Presented here are 12 T cell receptor beta chains from one specimen sequenced in a study of cytomegalovirus exposure and HLA in healthy donors. Vbeta (60) and Jbeta (13) primers were used in the PCR. The repertoire was sequenced with immunoSEQ multiplex PCR; TCRdb's copy has only in-frame clones and lacks some. The sample holds more than 100,000 clones. The source material was PBMCs. The receptors come from a man between 18 and 35 years old in good health and CMV-seronegative.

V is TRBV20-1 and J is TRBJ2-7, with no clear D. With 2 bases removed from V and 3 bases from J, the gap between germline ends came to 5 bases. This CDR3 comprises 11 residues. The V gene's germline CDR1 is DFQATT and CDR2 SNEGSKA (reference sequence). CDR3 DNA sequence: TGCAGTGCTAGACTAGTCTACGAGCAGTACTTC. The encoded protein is CSARLVYEQYF.

The genes are TRBV5-5 and TRBJ2-7; 12 bases match TRBD2. The germline gives CDR1 SGHKS, CDR2 YYEKEE (reference sequence). The CDR3 totals 16 residues. V shed 0 bases and J 4 bases; nucleotides not matched to a gene: 5. The CDR3 is CASSLGLAGGKYEQYF. CDR3 coding DNA: TGTGCCAGCAGCTTGGGGCTAGCGGGGGGGAAGTACGAGCAGTACTTC.

The CDR3 sequence: CASSQAGERIEAFF. DNA of the CDR3: TGTGCCAGCAGCCAAGCAGGAGAGCGGATTGAAGCTTTCTTT. The genes are TRBV4-2 and TRBJ1-1; no firm D call. Per germline, CDR1 LGHNA and CDR2 YNFKEQ. Trimming shortened V by 1 base and J by 7 bases, and 13 bases separated the two germline ends. The CDR3 contains 14 residues.

This chain joins TRBV29-1 and TRBJ1-2; no definite D call. The V end was cut by 0 bases, the J end by 4 bases, with 12 bases between. CDR3 length: 14 residues. The germline V gene encodes CDR1 SQVTM and CDR2 ANQGSEA. This CDR3 reads CSVEDSAGFYGYTF. The CDR3 DNA reads TGCAGCGTTGAAGATTCGGCGGGGTTCTATGGCTACACCTTC.

The gene calls are TRBV5-1 and TRBJ2-1; the D is unclear. V lost 7 bases and J 6 bases, leaving 26 bases between the germline ends. The CDR3 has 17 amino acids. Germline CDR1 is SGHRS and CDR2 is YFSETQ. CDR3 coding DNA: TGCGCCAGCCTCGAACGGCCGACTCTTACCTTGCCCAATGAGCAGTTCTTC. It is translated as CASLERPTLTLPNEQFF.

The chain links TRBV5-4 to TRBJ2-7; 9 bases align to TRBD1. After removal of 4 bases from V and 2 bases from J, the junction contained 7 bases not matched to a gene. Germline V lookup: CDR1 SGHNT, CDR2 YYREEE (reference sequence). This CDR3 is built from 15 residues. The DNA of the CDR3 is TGTGCCAGCAGCCCGGGACAGGGCAAAGCCTACGAGCAGTACTTC. It encodes CASSPGQGKAYEQYF.

The rearrangement links TRBV5-1 to TRBJ2-1, with D unclear. This CDR3 contains 13 residues. Per germline, CDR1 SGHRS and CDR2 YFSETQ. The V end lost 6 bases, the J end lost 8 bases, and 15 bases lay between the germline ends. The CDR3 protein is CASKLQQVDEQFF. The CDR3 nucleotides are TGCGCCAGCAAGTTACAGCAAGTCGATGAGCAGTTCTTC.

The V and J genes are TRBV15 and TRBJ1-5; D call uncertain. The CDR3 totals 15 residues. CDR1 and CDR2 (germline): LNHNV, YYDKDF (reference sequence). Trimming cost V 0 bases and J 4 bases, with 10 bases left between them. This CDR3 is CATSRDGDGNQPQHF. CDR3 nucleotides: TGTGCCACCAGCAGAGATGGAGACGGAAATCAGCCCCAGCATTTT.

The genes are TRBV5-4 and TRBJ1-4; D ambiguous. The CDR3 length is 16 residues. The V and J ends lost 4 bases and 8 bases respectively, with 21 bases between them. Germline V CDR1 and CDR2: SGHNT, YYREEE (reference sequence). The CDR3 sequence: CASSRFGREGGEKLFF. The CDR3 nucleotides read TGTGCCAGCAGCCGTTTCGGGAGGGAGGGTGGAGAAAAACTGTTTTTT.

The rearrangement uses TRBV7-8 and TRBJ1-3; D uncertain. Deletions cut 2 bases from V and 1 base from J, with 12 bases between. The V gene's germline CDR1 is SGHVS and CDR2 FQNEAQ. The CDR3 loop spans 16 amino acids. CDR3 DNA sequence: TGTGCCAGCAGCTTACGCGAGGGAATTTCTGGAAACACCATATATTTT. This sequence encodes CASSLREGISGNTIYF.

The rearrangement links TRBV5-1 to TRBJ1-6, with TRBD1 matching 10 bases. This CDR3 is built from 16 residues. V lost 4 bases and J lost 7; bases outside the gene matches: 8. CDR1 SGHRS and CDR2 YFSETQ come from the germline V gene. CDR3 sequence reads: CASSRQGALSNSPLHF. The CDR3 coding sequence is TGCGCCAGCAGCAGACAGGGGGCATTATCGAATTCACCCCTCCACTTT.

The chain carries TRBV6-5 and TRBJ1-2, with 7 bases aligning to TRBD1. Germline CDR1 and CDR2: MNHEY and SVGAGI. Trimming took 8 bases from V and 2 from J; bases not matched to a gene: 11. The CDR3 has 15 residues. CDR3 DNA sequence: TGTGCCAGCGCGGAGGGGGGACAGATAAACTATGGCTACACCTTC. Translation gives CASAEGGQINYGYTF.